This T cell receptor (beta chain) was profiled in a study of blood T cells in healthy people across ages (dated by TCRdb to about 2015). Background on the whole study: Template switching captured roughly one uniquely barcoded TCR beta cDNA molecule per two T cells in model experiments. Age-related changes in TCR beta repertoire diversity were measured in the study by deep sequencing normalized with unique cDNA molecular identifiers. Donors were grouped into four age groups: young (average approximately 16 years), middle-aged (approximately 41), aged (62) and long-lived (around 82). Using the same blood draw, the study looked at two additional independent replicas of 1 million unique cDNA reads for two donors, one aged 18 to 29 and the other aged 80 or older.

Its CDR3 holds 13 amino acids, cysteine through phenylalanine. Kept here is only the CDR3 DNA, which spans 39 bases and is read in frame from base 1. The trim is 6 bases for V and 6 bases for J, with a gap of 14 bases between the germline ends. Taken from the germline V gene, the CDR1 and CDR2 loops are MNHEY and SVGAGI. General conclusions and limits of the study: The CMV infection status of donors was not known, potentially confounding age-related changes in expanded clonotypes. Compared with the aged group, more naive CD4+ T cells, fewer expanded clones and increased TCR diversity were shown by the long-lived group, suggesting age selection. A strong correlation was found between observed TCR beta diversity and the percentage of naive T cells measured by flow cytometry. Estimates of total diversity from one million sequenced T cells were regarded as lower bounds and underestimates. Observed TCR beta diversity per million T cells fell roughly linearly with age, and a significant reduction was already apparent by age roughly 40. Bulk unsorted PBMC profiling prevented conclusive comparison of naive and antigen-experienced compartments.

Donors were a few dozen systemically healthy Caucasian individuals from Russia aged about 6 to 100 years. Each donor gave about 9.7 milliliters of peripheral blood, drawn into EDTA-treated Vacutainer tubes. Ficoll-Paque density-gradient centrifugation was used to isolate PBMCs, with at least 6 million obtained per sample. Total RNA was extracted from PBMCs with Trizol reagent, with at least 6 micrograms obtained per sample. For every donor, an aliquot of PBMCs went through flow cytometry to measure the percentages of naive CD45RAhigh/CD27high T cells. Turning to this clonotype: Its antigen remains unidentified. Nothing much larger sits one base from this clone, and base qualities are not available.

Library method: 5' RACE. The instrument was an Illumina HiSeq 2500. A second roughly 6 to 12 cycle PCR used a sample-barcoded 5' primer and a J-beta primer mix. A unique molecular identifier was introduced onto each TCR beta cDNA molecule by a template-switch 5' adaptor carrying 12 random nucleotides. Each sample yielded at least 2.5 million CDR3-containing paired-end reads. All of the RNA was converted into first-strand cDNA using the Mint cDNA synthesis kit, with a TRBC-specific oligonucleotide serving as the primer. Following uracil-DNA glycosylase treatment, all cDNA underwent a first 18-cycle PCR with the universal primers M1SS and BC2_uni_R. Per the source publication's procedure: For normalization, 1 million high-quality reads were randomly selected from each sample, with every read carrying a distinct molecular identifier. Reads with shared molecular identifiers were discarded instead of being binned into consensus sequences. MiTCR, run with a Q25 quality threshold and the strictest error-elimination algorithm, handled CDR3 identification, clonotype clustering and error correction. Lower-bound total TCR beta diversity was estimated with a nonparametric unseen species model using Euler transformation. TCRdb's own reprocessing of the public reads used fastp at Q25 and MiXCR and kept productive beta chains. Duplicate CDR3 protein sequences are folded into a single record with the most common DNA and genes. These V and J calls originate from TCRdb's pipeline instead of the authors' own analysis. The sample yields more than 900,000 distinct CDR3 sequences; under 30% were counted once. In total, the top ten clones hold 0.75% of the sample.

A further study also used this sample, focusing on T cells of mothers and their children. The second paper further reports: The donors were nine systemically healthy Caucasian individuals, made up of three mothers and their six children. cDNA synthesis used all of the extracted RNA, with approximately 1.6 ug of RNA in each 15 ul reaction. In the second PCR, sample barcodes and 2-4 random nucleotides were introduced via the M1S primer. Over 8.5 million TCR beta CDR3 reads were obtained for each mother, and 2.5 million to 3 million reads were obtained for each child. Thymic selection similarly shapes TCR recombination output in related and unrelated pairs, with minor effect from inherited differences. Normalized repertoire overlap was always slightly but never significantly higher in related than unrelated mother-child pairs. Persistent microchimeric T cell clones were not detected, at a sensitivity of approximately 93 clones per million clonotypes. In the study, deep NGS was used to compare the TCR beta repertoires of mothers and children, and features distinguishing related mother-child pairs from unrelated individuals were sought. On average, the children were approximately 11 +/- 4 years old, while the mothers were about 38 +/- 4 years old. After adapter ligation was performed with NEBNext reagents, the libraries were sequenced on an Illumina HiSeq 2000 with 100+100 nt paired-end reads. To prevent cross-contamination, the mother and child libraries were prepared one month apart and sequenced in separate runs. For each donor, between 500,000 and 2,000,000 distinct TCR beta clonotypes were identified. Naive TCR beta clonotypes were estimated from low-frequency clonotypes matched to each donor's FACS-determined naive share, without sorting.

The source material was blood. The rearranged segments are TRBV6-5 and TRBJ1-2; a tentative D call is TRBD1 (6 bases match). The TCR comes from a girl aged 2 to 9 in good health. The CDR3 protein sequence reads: CASRTPGHHGYTF. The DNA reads TGTGCCAGCAGGACCCCGGGACACCATGGCTACACCTTC.